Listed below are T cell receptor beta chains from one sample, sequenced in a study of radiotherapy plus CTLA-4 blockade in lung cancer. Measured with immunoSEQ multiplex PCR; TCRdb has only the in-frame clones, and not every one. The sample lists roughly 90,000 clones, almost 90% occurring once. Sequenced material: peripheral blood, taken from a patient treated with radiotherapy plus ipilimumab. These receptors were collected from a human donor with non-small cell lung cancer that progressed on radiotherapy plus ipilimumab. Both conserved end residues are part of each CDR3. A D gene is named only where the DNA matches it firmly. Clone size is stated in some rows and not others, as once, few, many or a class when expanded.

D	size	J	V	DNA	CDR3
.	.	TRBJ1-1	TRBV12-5	TGTGCTAGTGGTTTGTACACTGAAGCTTTCTTT	CASGLYTEAFF
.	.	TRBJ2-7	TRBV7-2	TGTGCCAGCAGCTCCGGGACACGGTGGCCCCTATACGAGCAGTACTTC	CASSSGTRWPLYEQYF
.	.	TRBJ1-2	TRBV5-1	TGCGCCAGCAGCCTCGCTGCGGGCAGGGTGGATGGCTACACCTTC	CASSLAAGRVDGYTF
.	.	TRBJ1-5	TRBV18	TGTGCCAGCTCCGCGACGAGCACGGGGGTTCGGGCCCAGCATTTT	CASSATSTGVRAQHF
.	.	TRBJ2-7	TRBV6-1	TGTGCCAGCAGTGCCTCGGCGGGACTTCCCTACGAGCAGTACTTC	CASSASAGLPYEQYF
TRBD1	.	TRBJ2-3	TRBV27	TGTGCCAGCAGGACCGGGACAGGGGGAGATACGCAGTATTTT	CASRTGTGGDTQYF
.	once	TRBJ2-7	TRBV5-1	TGCGCCAGCAGCTTGGTAAGGGGGATCCTCTACGAGCAGTACTTC	CASSLVRGILYEQYF
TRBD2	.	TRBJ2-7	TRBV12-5	TGTGCTAGTGGTTTGGACCCTGTCAATAGCGGGGCCTACGAGCAGTACTTC	CASGLDPVNSGAYEQYF
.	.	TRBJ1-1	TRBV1	TGCACCAGCAGCCATTCCGGACAACTAGCGAACACTGAAGCTTTCTTT	CTSSHSGQLANTEAFF
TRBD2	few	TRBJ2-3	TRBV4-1	TGCGCCAGCAGCCCGTCCCCGGGACTAGGGGACACAGATACGCAGTATTTT	CASSPSPGLGDTDTQYF
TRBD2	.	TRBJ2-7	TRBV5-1	TGCGCCAGCAGCTTGGGACTAGCGGGAGCAGCTTCCTACGAGCAGTACTTC	CASSLGLAGAASYEQYF
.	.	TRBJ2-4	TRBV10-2	TGCGCCAGCAGAGGAGGTTCCGGGGCCAAAAACATTCAGTACTTC	CASRGGSGAKNIQYF
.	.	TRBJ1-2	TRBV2	TGTGCCAGCAGTGAAGCGTATCTGGGGGGCTACACCTTC	CASSEAYLGGYTF
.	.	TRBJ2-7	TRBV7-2	TGTGCCAGCAGCTTAAGGGGTCACGAGCAGTACTTC	CASSLRGHEQYF
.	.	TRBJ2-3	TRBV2	TGTGCCAGCAGTGGGGGCACAGATACGCAGTATTTT	CASSGGTDTQYF
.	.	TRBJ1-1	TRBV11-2	TGTGCCAGCAGCTCCCACCGCACTGAAGCTTTCTTT	CASSSHRTEAFF
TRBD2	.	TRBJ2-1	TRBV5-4	TGTGCCAGCAGGGGACTAGCGGGAGCAGACAATGAGCAGTTCTTC	CASRGLAGADNEQFF
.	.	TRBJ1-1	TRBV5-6	TGTGCCAGCAGCTTTTACGGGGTGATCCCGAACACTGAAGCTTTCTTT	CASSFYGVIPNTEAFF
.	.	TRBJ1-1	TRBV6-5	TGTGCCAGTGGGCGGCCAGCTTTCTTT	CASGRPAFF
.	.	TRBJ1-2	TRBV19	TGTGCCAGGACAAACAGGGTTTTCTATGGCTACACCTTC	CARTNRVFYGYTF
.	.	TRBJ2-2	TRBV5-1	TGCGCCAGCAGCCAAGGACCTCAGGGGTCAAACACCGGGGAGCTGTTTTTT	CASSQGPQGSNTGELFF
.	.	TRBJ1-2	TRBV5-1	TGCGCCAGCAGCCGAACGGACAGAACCTATGGCTACACCTTC	CASSRTDRTYGYTF
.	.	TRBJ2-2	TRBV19	TGTGCCAGTAGTATCGGAGTAGGTGGGGAGCTGTTTTTT	CASSIGVGGELFF
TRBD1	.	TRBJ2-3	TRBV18	TGTGCCAGCTCACCCTTTAGACAGGGTAAGCCAGATACGCAGTATTTT	CASSPFRQGKPDTQYF
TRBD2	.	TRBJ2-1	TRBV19	TGTGCCAGTAGTATAGAAACTCCCACTAGCGGGAGTGTTAATGAGCAGTTCTTC	CASSIETPTSGSVNEQFF
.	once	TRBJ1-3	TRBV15	TGTGCCACCAGTATTTCCTCTGGAAACACCATATATTTT	CATSISSGNTIYF
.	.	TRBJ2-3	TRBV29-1	TGCAGCGTCCGATACACAGATACGCAGTATTTT	CSVRYTDTQYF
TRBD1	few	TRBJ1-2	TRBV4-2	TGTGCCAGCAGCCCCAAATTAGACAGGGCTCGGCCTTCTAACTATGGCTACACCTTC	CASSPKLDRARPSNYGYTF
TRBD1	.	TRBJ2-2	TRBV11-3	TGTGCCAGCAGCCTGCAGGGGGCGGTGGGGGAGCTGTTTTTT	CASSLQGAVGELFF
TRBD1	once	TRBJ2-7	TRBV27	TGTGCCAGCGCTCCGACAGGGCAGTACGAGCAGTACTTC	CASAPTGQYEQYF
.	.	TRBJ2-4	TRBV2	TGTGCCAGCAGTGAAAGAGAGAGTTGGGGGGCCAAAAACATTCAGTACTTC	CASSERESWGAKNIQYF